These 4 T cell receptor beta chains came from one sample sequenced in a study of cytomegalovirus exposure and HLA in healthy donors. Researchers ran the PCR with 60 Vbeta and 13 Jbeta primers. The table came from immunoSEQ multiplex PCR; TCRdb's copy has only in-frame clones and leaves some out. The data hold over 100,000 clones, with 79% observed a single time. The specimen sequenced was PBMCs. These TCRs come from a woman aged 18-29 years in good health and CMV-seropositive.

This clone was counted between two and nine times. This chain links TRBV30 with TRBJ2-4; D is possibly TRBD1 (5 bases). The germline V gene encodes CDR1 GTSNPN and CDR2 SVGIG (reference sequence). This CDR3 has 12 residues. Between the trimmed V and J ends, which lost 1 base and 8 bases, there was a span of 9 bases. The CDR3 sequence: CAWSARGYIQYF. DNA of the CDR3: TGTGCCTGGAGTGCAAGGGGTTACATTCAGTACTTC.

The chain couples TRBV19 to TRBJ1-1; D not resolved. V dropped 11 bases and J dropped 4 bases, with 11 bases sitting between them. Germline CDR1 LNHDA, CDR2 SQIVND (reference sequence). The CDR3 sequence is 11 residues long. CDR3 amino acids: CAVTGGTEAFF. CDR3 coding DNA: TGTGCCGTTACGGGTGGCACTGAAGCTTTCTTT.

The V call is TRBV10-1, the J call TRBJ1-3; 8 bases agree with TRBD1. The germline CDR1 and CDR2 sequences are WNHNN and SYGVQD (reference sequence). V gave up 0 bases and J gave up 3 bases; unmatched junction bases: 7. The CDR3 totals 17 residues. CDR3 nucleotides: TGCGCCAGCAGTGAGTCGATAGGACAGGGTTTTGGAAACACCATATATTTT. Protein product: CASSESIGQGFGNTIYF.

The chain combines TRBV7-7 with TRBJ2-3, with D perhaps matching TRBD2 (6 bases). The germline V gene has CDR1 SSHAT and CDR2 FNYEAQ (reference sequence). The CDR3 contains 13 residues. CDR3 protein: CASSRGSTDTQYF. The CDR3 DNA follows: TGTGCTAGCTCACGGGGGAGCACAGATACGCAGTATTTT.